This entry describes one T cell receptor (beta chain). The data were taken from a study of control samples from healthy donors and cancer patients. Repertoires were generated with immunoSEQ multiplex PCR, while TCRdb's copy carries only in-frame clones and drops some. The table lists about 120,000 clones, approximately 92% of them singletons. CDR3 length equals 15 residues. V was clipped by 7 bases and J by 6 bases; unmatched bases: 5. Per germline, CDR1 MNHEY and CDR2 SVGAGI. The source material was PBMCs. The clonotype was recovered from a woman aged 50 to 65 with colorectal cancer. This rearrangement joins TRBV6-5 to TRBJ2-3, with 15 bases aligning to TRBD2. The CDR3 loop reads CASIRTSGGADTQYF. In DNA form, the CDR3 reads TGTGCCAGCATTCGGACTAGCGGGGGGGCGGATACGCAGTATTTT.